Described below is a single T cell receptor beta chain sequence and its context. The data were taken from a study of blood T cell repertoires in COVID-19. Study context: Spain, Italy and the United States supplied samples that represented acute and convalescent COVID-19. T cells, B-cell-depleted T cells, or PBMCs provided the cDNA or gDNA that served as material.

The germline V and J ends were trimmed by 3 bases and 1 base, with 8 bases remaining between them. CDR1 and CDR2 (germline): DFQATT, SNEGSKA (reference sequence). This CDR3 spans 13 amino acids. Under the authors' procedure: Reference gene primer amplification gave nucleated cell count estimates. Assay used: immunoSEQ multiplex PCR; TCRdb lists only in-frame clones, some missing. Clone size and V and J calls were adopted from that table, with D and trimming inferred from the DNA. The table shows about 43,000 clones, with more than 70% occurring only once. The TCR was taken from a human donor in a cohort sampled during active COVID-19. This chain connects TRBV20-1 to TRBJ2-3, with no clear D. The sample comprised peripheral blood. The CDR3 region is CSASYMGTDTQYF. The CDR3 DNA reads TGCAGTGCTAGTTACATGGGCACAGATACGCAGTATTTT.